This record covers a single TCR beta chain. CDR3 size: 16 residues. The J segment lost 3 bases and the V segment lost 4 bases, leaving 9 bases of the junction unmatched. The germline gives CDR1 SGHVS, CDR2 FQNEAQ. This specimen comes from a study of blood T cell repertoires in COVID-19. The protocol was immunoSEQ multiplex PCR, while the TCRdb copy is restricted to in-frame clones and leaves out a portion. The sample yields roughly 74,000 clones, almost 85% seen once. This sequence originates from a man between 70 and 80 years old with acute or convalescent COVID-19. The chain carries TRBV7-8 and TRBJ2-7; 10 positions agree with TRBD2. Sequenced sample: peripheral blood. CDR3 in DNA: TGTGCCAGCAGCTCAAAAGCTAGCGGGGGTCTCTACGAGCAGTACTTC. Residues: CASSSKASGGLYEQYF.